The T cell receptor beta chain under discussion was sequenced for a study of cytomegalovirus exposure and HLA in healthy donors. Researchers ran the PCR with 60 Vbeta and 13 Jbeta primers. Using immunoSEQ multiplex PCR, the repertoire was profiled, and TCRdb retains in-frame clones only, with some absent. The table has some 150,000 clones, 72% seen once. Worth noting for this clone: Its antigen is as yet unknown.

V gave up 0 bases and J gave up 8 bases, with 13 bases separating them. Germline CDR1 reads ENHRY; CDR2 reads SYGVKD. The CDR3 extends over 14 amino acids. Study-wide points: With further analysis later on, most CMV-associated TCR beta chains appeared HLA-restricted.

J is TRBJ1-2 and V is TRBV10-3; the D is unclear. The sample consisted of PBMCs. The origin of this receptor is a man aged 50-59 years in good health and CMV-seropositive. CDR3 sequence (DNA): TGTGCCATCAGTGAGTCGGAGGGCCTACGGGGCTACACCTTC. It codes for CAISESEGLRGYTF.